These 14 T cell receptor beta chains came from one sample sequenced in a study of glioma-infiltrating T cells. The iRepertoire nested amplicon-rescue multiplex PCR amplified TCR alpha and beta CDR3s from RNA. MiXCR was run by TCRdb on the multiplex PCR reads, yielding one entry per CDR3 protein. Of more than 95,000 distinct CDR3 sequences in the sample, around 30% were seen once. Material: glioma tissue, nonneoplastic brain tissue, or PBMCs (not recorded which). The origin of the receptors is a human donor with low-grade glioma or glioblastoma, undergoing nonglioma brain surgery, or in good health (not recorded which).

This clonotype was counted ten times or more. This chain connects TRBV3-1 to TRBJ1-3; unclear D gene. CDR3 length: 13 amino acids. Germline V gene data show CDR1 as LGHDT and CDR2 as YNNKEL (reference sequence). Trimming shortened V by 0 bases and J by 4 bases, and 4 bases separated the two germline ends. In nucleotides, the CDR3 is TGTGCCAGCAGCCAAGACGGAGGAAACACCATATATTTT. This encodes CASSQDGGNTIYF.

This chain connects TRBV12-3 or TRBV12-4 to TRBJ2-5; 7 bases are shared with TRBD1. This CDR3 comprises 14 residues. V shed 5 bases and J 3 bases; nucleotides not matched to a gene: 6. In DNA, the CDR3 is TGTGCCAGCAGTGACACGACAGGGAAAGAGACCCAGTACTTC. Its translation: CASSDTTGKETQYF.

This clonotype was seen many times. The CDR3 loop reads CASSPTGTSLPGELFF. DNA of the CDR3: TGCGCCAGCAGCCCAACCGGGACTAGCCTCCCCGGGGAGCTGTTTTTT. V is TRBV4-3 and J is TRBJ2-2; TRBD2 matches 9 bases. Germline V gene sequence: CDR1 LGHNA, CDR2 YSLEER. Trimming took 4 bases from V and 6 from J; bases not matched to a gene: 9. The CDR3 totals 16 residues.

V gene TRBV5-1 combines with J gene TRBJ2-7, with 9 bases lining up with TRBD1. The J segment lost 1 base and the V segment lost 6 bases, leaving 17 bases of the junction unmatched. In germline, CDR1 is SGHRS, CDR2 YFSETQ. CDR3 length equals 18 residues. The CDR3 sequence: CASNPEAMNRGPSYEQYF. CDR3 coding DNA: TGCGCCAGCAACCCCGAAGCTATGAACAGGGGGCCATCCTACGAGCAGTACTTC.

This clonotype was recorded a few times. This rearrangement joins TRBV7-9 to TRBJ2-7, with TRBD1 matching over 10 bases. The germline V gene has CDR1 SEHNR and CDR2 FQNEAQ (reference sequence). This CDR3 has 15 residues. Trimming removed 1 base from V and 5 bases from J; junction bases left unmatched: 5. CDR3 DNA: TGTGCCAGCAGCTTAGTCTACGGGACAGGGGACGAGCAGTACTTC. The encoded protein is CASSLVYGTGDEQYF.

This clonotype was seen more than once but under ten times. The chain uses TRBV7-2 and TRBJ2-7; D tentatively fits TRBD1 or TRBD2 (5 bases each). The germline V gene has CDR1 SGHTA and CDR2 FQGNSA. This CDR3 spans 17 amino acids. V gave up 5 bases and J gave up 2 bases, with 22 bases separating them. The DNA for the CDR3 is TGTGCCAGCAGCCCTCCAGGGCCGGGACCTCGGGCCTACGAGCAGTACTTC. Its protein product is CASSPPGPGPRAYEQYF.

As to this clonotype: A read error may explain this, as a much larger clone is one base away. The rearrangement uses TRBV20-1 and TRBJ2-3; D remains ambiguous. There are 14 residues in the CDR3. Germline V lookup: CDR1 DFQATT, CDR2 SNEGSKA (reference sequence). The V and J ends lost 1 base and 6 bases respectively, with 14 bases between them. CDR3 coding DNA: TGCAGTGCTAGAGCCCCTGACTTCCTGGATACGCAGTATTTT. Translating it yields CSARAPDFLDTQYF.

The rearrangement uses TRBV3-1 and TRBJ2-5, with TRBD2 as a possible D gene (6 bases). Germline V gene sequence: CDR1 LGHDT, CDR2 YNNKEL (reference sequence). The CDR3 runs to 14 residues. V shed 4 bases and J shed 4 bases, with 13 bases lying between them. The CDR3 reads CASSLSGTLETQYF. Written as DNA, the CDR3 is TGTGCCAGCAGCCTATCCGGGACTCTAGAGACCCAGTACTTC.

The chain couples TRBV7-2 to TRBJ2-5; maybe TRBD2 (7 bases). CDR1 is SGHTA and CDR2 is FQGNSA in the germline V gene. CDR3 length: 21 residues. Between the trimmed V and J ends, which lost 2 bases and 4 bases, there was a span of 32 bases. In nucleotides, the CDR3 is TGTGCCAGCAGCTTATTGGGGGGGCCAGTGCGGAGCGGGACCTTCTCAGAGACCCAGTACTTC. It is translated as CASSLLGGPVRSGTFSETQYF.

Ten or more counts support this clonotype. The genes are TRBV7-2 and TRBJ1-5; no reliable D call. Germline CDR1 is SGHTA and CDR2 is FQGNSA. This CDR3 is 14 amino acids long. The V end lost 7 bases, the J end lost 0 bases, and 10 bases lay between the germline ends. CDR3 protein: CASTKDGSNQPQHF. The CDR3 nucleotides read TGTGCCAGCACCAAGGACGGTAGCAATCAGCCCCAGCATTTT.

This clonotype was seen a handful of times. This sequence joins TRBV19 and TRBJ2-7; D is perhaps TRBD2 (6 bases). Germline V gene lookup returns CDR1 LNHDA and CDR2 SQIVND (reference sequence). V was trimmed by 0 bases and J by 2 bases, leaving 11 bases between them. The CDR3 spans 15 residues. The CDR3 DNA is TGTGCCAGTAGTATAGATCCCCGGGGGACCTACGAGCAGTACTTC. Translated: CASSIDPRGTYEQYF.

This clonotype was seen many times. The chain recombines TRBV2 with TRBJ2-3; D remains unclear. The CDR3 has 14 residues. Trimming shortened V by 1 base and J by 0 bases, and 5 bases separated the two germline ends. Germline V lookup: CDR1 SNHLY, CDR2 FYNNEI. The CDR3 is CASSEVTSTDTQYF. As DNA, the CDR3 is TGTGCCAGCAGTGAAGTGACGAGCACAGATACGCAGTATTTT.

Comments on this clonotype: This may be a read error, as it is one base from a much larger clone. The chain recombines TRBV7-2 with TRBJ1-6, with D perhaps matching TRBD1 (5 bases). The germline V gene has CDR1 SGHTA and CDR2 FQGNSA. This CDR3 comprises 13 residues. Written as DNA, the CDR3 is TGTGACAGCACAGTAGACCGGGGCTCACCCCTCCACTTT. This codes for CDSTVDRGSPLHF.

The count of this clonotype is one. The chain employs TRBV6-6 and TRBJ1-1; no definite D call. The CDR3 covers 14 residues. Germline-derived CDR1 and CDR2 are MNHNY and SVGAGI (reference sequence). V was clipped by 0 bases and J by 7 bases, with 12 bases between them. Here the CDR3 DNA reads TGTGCCAGCAGTTACTCGAGAGCAGAAGGTGAAGCTTTCTTT. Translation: CASSYSRAEGEAFF.